This T cell receptor beta chain was recovered during a study of T cell responses to AZD1222 COVID-19 vaccine. General study findings and limits: Recipients of two AZD1222 doses showed rising Spike-specific TCR breadth and depth. The sample set comprised mostly white British donors with more females, and clonal diversity was possibly underestimated.

This clone showed up just once. No antigen is known for it. Second-dose intervals of approximately 4 or approximately 12 weeks were pooled. The CDR3 is 13 residues long. The ends were cut back, 4 bases at V and 7 bases at J, with 14 bases in the middle. Per the germline V gene, CDR1 is SEHNR and CDR2 is FQNEAQ (reference sequence). Measured with immunoSEQ multiplex PCR; TCRdb has only the in-frame clones, and not every one. The sample holds about 140,000 clones, 80% to 95% seen once. The material was peripheral blood, obtained 28 days after the second AZD1222 dose. The V and J genes are TRBV7-9 and TRBJ2-7; D gene unclear. The receptor was isolated from an adult who received the AZD1222 COVID-19 vaccine. The CDR3 DNA reads as TGTGCCAGCAGCTCAATACTACATTTGGAGCAGTACTTC. It encodes CASSSILHLEQYF. Variable domain in full (rest from reference TRBV7-9 and TRBJ2-7): DTGVSQNPRHKITKRGQNVTFRCDPISEHNRLYWYRQTLGQGPEFLTYFQNEAQLEKSRLLSDRFSAERPKGSFSTLEIQRTEQGDSAMYLCASSSILHLEQYFGPGTRLTVT.